This TCR beta chain was identified in a study of Tregs in tolerant kidney transplant recipients. Clones were sequenced by immunoSEQ multiplex PCR, and TCRdb holds only the in-frame ones, with some missing. The sample includes around 61,000 clones, around 88% of them seen just once. Germline loops: CDR1 MNHEY, CDR2 SMNVEV (reference sequence). CDR3 length: 13 residues. V was pared by 7 bases and J by 2 bases, with 10 bases between. Specimen: CD4+ T cells from blood. This receptor was obtained from a human donor in good health. The chain carries TRBV27 and TRBJ2-3, with a possible D match to TRBD2 (5 bases). This chain's CDR3 is CASNPGYTDTQYF. In DNA, the CDR3 is TGTGCCAGCAACCCGGGGTACACAGATACGCAGTATTTT.